This TCR beta chain was captured by sequencing in a study of OX40 agonist ivuxolimab in advanced cancers. As to this clone: Antigen unknown.

The method was immunoSEQ multiplex PCR; TCRdb's version includes in-frame clones alone and lacks a portion of them. The data contain some 65,000 clones, roughly nine tenths of them singletons. From germline, CDR1 is SGHVS and CDR2 FNYEAQ. V lost 5 bases, J lost 1 base, and 8 bases lay in between. There are 13 residues in the CDR3. Study-level results: Low normalized T-cell clonal expansion was additionally recorded for some nonresponders. Averaging showed that CD8+ T cells had more expanded clones than CD4+ did.

The chain has TRBV7-6 and TRBJ1-1, with unresolved D. This clonotype was obtained from an adult with an advanced solid tumor such as melanoma, head and neck, liver or kidney cancer. This sample comprised CD4+ or CD8+ T cells sorted from blood, obtained in a trial of the OX40 agonist ivuxolimab. The CDR3 protein is CASSLQRNTEAFF. The CDR3 region has the DNA TGTGCCAGCAGCCTTCAAAGGAACACTGAAGCTTTCTTT.